This T cell receptor beta chain was documented in a study of cytomegalovirus exposure and HLA in healthy donors. Study-level background: Genotyping showed roughly 77% of fewer than 500 donors falling in the Caucasian-associated ancestry cluster. Study observations and caveats: With later analysis, a missense DCLRE1C variant became linked to TCR beta V- and J-gene trimming. The availability of immune exposure information extended only to CMV serostatus.

The CDR3 spans 16 residues. The germline V gene encodes CDR1 MNHEY and CDR2 SMNVEV (reference sequence). After removal of 4 bases from V and 0 bases from J, the junction contained 7 bases not matched to a gene. PCR was performed using 60 Vbeta and 13 Jbeta primers. The repertoire was sequenced with immunoSEQ multiplex PCR; TCRdb's copy has only in-frame clones and lacks some. Among fewer than 120,000 clones listed, around 83% were seen once. Points on this clone: Its specificity is not known.

This chain joins TRBV27 and TRBJ2-7, with TRBD1 matching 9 bases. The TCR was taken from a woman aged 60-75 years in good health and CMV-seropositive. The sequenced sample was PBMCs. The CDR3 DNA sequence: TGTGCCAGCAGTTCCCGGTGGACAGGGGCCTCCTACGAGCAGTACTTC. This gives the protein CASSSRWTGASYEQYF.